Each of the 13 T cell receptor beta chains below was sequenced from the same sample in a study of CD8 T cells in ankylosing spondylitis. TCRdb redid the calling of the 5' RACE reads with MiXCR, one entry per CDR3 protein. The table includes some 120,000 distinct CDR3 sequences, 12% to 15% detected once. The sample taken for sequencing was blood, either unsorted or a sorted T cell fraction (not recorded which). Receptors originate from a female donor with ankylosing spondylitis or in good health (not recorded which).

This clonotype showed up many times. V and J are TRBV12-3 or TRBV12-4 and TRBJ2-3; D possibly corresponds to TRBD2 (6 bases). The V gene lost 4 bases and the J gene lost 9 bases, with 20 bases spanning the gap. The length of the CDR3 is 15 residues. The CDR3 sequence is CASSSTRSGPRTQYF. The DNA of the CDR3 is TGTGCCAGCAGTTCGACTAGATCTGGGCCCCGGACGCAGTATTTT.

Many counts were recorded for this clonotype. This chain connects TRBV10-3 to TRBJ2-1; D is possibly TRBD1 (6 bases). The CDR3 contains 15 residues. Trimming took 2 bases from V and 7 from J, leaving 15 bases between them. Germline V CDR1 and CDR2: ENHRY, SYGVKD. CDR3 sequence: CAISEGTSSGNEQFF. The CDR3 region has the DNA TGTGCCATCAGTGAGGGGACATCCTCGGGGAATGAGCAGTTCTTC.

In its sample, this clonotype was seen a few times. V gene TRBV29-1 combines with J gene TRBJ2-5, with 8 bases fitting TRBD2. Germline V gene lookup returns CDR1 SQVTM and CDR2 ANQGSEA. V gave up 3 bases and J gave up 4 bases; unmatched junction bases: 4. This CDR3 region has 13 residues. The chain's CDR3 is CSVDLRGAETQYF. For the CDR3, the DNA is TGCAGCGTTGACTTGCGGGGGGCAGAGACCCAGTACTTC.

Many counts were recorded for this clonotype. The V gene is TRBV20-1, the J gene TRBJ2-1, with a tentative D call TRBD2 (6 bases). V dropped 2 bases and J dropped 10 bases, with 15 bases sitting between them. This CDR3 has 13 residues. Germline CDR1 and CDR2: DFQATT and SNEGSKA (reference sequence). This chain's CDR3 is CSARKATSPEQFF. The CDR3 DNA reads as TGCAGTGCTAGAAAGGCAACTAGCCCCGAGCAGTTCTTC.

This clonotype was recorded at least ten times. The rearrangement uses TRBV27 and TRBJ2-2; no definite D call. There are 12 residues in the CDR3. The V end lost 2 bases, the J end lost 5 bases, and 3 bases lay between the germline ends. CDR1 is MNHEY, CDR2 SMNVEV, per germline (reference sequence). The DNA of the CDR3 is TGTGCCAGCAGTTTAATAACCGGGGAGCTGTTTTTT. Translated, it gives CASSLITGELFF.

In the case of this clonotype: A much larger clone lies one base from this, so it may be a read error. The chain uses TRBV6-5 and TRBJ1-2; possibly TRBD1 for D (6 bases). The CDR3 runs to 15 residues. The V gene's germline CDR1 is MNHEY and CDR2 SVGAGI. The CDR3: CASSYRTARDYGCTF. The CDR3 nucleotides are TGTGCCAGCAGTTATAGGACAGCTCGCGACTATGGCTGCACCTTC.

This clonotype was counted between two and nine times. V usage is TRBV5-1 and J usage is TRBJ2-3; D perhaps matches TRBD2 (5 bases). CDR1 is SGHRS and CDR2 is YFSETQ in the germline V gene. This CDR3 is 15 amino acids long. Trimming took 4 bases from V and 0 from J, leaving 12 bases between them. This CDR3 is CASSPEGASTDTQYF. The CDR3 DNA sequence: TGCGCCAGCAGCCCAGAGGGAGCTAGCACAGATACGCAGTATTTT.

As for this clonotype: A much larger clone sits a single nucleotide away, making a read error possible. The gene calls are TRBV27 and TRBJ2-3, with 9 bases lining up with TRBD2. Germline trimming cut 8 bases from V and 1 base from J; bases unmatched to any gene: 4. Germline V gene sequence: CDR1 MNHEY, CDR2 SMNVEV (reference sequence). The CDR3 sequence is 14 residues long. CDR3 sequence: CASRSSGGTDTQYF. The CDR3 DNA sequence: TGTGCCAGCCGGTCTAGCGGGGGCACAGATACGCAGTATTTT.

This clonotype was recorded many times. V usage is TRBV6-2 or TRBV6-3 and J usage is TRBJ1-5, with no clear D. Germline loops: CDR1 MNHEY, CDR2 SVGEGT. The CDR3 consists of 15 residues. V lost 0 bases to trimming and J lost 7 bases, with 13 bases between them. For the CDR3, the DNA is TGTGCCAGCAGTTACTCGAAAAGTAGCGGCCAGCCCCAGCATTTT. It specifies CASSYSKSSGQPQHF.

This clonotype occurred a few times. The chain couples TRBV28 to TRBJ2-7; possibly TRBD2 for D (6 bases). The CDR3 is 11 amino acids. Germline CDR1 reads MDHEN; CDR2 reads SYDVKM. The ends were cut back, 8 bases at V and 4 bases at J, with 9 bases in the middle. The CDR3 bases are TGTGCCAGCGAAGGGACTTACGAGCAGTACTTC. Translating it yields CASEGTYEQYF.

Of note for this clonotype: A read error is possible here, since a much larger clone lies one base away. The gene calls are TRBV29-1 and TRBJ2-3; D possibly corresponds to TRBD1 (6 bases). Germline V gene lookup returns CDR1 SQVTM and CDR2 ANQGSEA. The CDR3 consists of 13 residues. DNA of the CDR3: TGCAGCGTTTATGGGGGCTTCACAGATACGCATTATTTT. Its translation: CSVYGGFTDTHYF.

This clonotype was seen ten or more times. The chain links TRBV6-2 or TRBV6-3 to TRBJ2-1; 11 bases map to TRBD2. V was pared by 9 bases and J by 5 bases, with 6 bases of the junction left unmatched. The CDR3 extends over 14 amino acids. Germline V gene sequence: CDR1 MNHEY, CDR2 SVGEGT. The CDR3 loop reads CASQGLAVHNEQFF. CDR3 DNA: TGTGCCAGTCAGGGACTAGCGGTTCACAATGAGCAGTTCTTC.

This clonotype occurred a few times. V is TRBV7-9 and J is TRBJ1-1; TRBD1 aligns across 9 bases. Germline V gene data show CDR1 as SEHNR and CDR2 as FQNEAQ (reference sequence). V dropped 3 bases and J dropped 5; count of bases not matched to a gene: 7. The CDR3 spans 15 residues. This CDR3 reads CASSFTGGRGTEAFF. DNA for the CDR3: TGTGCCAGCAGCTTTACAGGGGGCCGGGGGACTGAAGCTTTCTTT.